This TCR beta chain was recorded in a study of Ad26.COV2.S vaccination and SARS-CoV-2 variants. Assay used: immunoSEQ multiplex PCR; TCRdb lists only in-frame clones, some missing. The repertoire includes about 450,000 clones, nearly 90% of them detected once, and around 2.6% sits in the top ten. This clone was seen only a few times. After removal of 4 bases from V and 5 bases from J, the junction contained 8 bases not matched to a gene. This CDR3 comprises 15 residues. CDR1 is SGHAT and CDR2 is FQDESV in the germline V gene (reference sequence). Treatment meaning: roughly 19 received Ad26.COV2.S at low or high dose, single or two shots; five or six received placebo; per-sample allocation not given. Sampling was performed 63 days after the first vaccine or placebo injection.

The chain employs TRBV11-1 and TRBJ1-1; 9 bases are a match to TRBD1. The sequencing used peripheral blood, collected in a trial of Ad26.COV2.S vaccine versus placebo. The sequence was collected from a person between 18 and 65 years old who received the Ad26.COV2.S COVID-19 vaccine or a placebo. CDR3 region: CASSSLDRGATEAFF. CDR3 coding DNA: TGTGCCAGCAGCTCATTGGACAGGGGAGCAACTGAAGCTTTCTTT. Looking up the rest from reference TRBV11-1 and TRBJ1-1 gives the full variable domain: EAEVAQSPRYKITEKSQAVAFWCDPISGHATLYWYRQILGQGPELLVQFQDESVVDDSQLPKDRFSAERLKGVDSTLKIQPAELGDSAMYLCASSSLDRGATEAFFGQGTRLTVV.